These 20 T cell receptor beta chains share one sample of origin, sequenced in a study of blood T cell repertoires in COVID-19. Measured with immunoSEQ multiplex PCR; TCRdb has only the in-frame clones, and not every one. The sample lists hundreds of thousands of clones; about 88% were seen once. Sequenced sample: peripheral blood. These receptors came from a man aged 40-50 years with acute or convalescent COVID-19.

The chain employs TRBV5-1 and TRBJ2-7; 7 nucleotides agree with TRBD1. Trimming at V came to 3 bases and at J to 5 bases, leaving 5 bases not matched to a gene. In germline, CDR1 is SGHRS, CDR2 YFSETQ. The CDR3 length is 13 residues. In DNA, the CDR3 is TGCGCCAGCAGCTACGACAGGGCAAACGAGCAGTACTTC. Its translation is CASSYDRANEQYF.

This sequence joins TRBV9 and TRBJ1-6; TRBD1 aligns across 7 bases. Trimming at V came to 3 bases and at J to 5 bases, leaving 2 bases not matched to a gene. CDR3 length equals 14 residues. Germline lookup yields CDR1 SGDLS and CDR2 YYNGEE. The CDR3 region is CASSAGTDNSPLHF. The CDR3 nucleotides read TGTGCCAGCAGCGCCGGGACAGATAATTCACCCCTCCACTTT.

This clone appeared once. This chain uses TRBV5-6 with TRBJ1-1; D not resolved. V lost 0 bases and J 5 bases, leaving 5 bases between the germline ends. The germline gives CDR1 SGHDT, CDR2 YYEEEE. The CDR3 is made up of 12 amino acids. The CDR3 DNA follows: TGTGCCAGCAGCTTGGTCGAGACTGAAGCTTTCTTT. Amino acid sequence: CASSLVETEAFF.

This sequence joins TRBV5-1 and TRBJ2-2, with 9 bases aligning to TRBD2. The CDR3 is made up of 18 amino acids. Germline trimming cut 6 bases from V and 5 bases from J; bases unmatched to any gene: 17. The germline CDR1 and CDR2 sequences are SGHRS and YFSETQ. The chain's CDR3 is CASTSSGTLGKGTGELFF. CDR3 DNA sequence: TGCGCCAGCACATCTAGCGGGACTTTGGGAAAAGGAACCGGGGAGCTGTTTTTT.

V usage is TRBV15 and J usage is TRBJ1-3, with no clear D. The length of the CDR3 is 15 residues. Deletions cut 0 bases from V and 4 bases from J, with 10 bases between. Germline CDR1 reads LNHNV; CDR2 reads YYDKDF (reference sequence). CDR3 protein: CATSRDLGSGNTIYF. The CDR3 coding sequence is TGTGCCACCAGCAGAGATCTGGGCAGCGGAAACACCATATATTTT.

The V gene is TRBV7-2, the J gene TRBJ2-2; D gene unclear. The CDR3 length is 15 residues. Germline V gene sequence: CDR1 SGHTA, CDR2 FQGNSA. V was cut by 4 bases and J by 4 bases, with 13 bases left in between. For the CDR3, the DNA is TGTGCCAGCAGCTCCTTTAGCCATCCCACCGGGGAGCTGTTTTTT. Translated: CASSSFSHPTGELFF. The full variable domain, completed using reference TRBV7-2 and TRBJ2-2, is GAGVSQSPSNKVTEKGKDVELRCDPISGHTALYWYRQSLGQGLEFLIYFQGNSAPDKSGLPSDRFSAERTGGSVSTLTIQRTQQEDSAVYLCASSSFSHPTGELFFGEGSRLTVL.

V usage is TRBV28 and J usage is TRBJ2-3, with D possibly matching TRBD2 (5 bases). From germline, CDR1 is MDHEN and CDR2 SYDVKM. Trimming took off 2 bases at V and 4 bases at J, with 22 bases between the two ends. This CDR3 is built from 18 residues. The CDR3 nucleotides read TGTGCCAGCAGTTTAAGACCGGGGTTCTCCTTGGCCGCAGATACGCAGTATTTT. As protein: CASSLRPGFSLAADTQYF.

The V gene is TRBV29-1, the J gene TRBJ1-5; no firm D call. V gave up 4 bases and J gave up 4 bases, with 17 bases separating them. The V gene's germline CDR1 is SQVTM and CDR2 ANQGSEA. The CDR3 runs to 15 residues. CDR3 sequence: CSVVRVEVRNQPQHF. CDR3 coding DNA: TGCAGCGTTGTGAGGGTTGAGGTCAGGAATCAGCCCCAGCATTTT.

CDR3 bases: TGTGCCAGCAGCAGGGTTGGGTACAATGAGCAGTTCTTC. Protein product: CASSRVGYNEQFF. This chain connects TRBV6-5 to TRBJ2-1; weak D call: TRBD1 (5 bases). Trimming removed 6 bases at V and 4 bases at J, with 10 bases between. The CDR3 runs to 13 residues. Germline V CDR1 and CDR2: MNHEY, SVGAGI.

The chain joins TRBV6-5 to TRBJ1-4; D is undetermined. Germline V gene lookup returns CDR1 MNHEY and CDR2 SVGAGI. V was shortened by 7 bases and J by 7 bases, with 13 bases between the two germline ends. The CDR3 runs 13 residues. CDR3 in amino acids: CASTSRAFEKLFF. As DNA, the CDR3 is TGTGCCAGCACCTCGAGGGCCTTTGAAAAACTGTTTTTT.

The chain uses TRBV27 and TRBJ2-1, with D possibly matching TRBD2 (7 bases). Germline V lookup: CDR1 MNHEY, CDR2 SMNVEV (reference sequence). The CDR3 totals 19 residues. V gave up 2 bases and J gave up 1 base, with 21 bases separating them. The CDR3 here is CASSLRGTAAGASYNEQFF. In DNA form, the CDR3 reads TGTGCCAGCAGTTTAAGGGGGACGGCGGCGGGGGCTTCCTACAATGAGCAGTTCTTC.

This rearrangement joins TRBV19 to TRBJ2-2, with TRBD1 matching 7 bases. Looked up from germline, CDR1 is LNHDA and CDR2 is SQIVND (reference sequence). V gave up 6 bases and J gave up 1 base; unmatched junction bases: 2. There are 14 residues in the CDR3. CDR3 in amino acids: CASSRDRNTGELFF. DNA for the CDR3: TGTGCCAGTAGCCGGGACAGGAACACCGGGGAGCTGTTTTTT.

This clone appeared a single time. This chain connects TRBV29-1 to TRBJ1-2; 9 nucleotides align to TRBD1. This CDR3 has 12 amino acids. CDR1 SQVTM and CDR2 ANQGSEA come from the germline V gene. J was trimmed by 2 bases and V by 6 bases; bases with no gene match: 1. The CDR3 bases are TGCAGCGTCGGACAGGGGAACTATGGCTACACCTTC. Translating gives CSVGQGNYGYTF.

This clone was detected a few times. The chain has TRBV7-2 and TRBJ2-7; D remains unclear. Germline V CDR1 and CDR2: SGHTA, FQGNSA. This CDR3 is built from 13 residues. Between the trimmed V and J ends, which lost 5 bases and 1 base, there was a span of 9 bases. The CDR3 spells CASSLKLSYEQYF. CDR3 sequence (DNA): TGTGCCAGCAGCCTCAAACTTTCCTACGAGCAGTACTTC. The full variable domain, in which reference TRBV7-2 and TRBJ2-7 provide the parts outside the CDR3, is GAGVSQSPSNKVTEKGKDVELRCDPISGHTALYWYRQSLGQGLEFLIYFQGNSAPDKSGLPSDRFSAERTGGSVSTLTIQRTQQEDSAVYLCASSLKLSYEQYFGPGTRLTVT.

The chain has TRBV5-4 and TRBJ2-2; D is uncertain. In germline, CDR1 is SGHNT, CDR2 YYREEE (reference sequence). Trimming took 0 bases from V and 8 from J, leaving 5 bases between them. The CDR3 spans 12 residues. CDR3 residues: CASSLDGGELFF. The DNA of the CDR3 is TGTGCCAGCAGCTTGGACGGTGGGGAGCTGTTTTTT.

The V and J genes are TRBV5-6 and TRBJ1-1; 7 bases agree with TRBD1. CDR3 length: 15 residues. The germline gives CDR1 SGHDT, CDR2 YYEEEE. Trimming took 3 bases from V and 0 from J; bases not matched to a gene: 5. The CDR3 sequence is CASSSQGGLNTEAFF. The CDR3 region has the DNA TGTGCCAGCAGCTCCCAGGGGGGCCTGAACACTGAAGCTTTCTTT. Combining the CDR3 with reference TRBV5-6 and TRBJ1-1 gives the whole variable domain DAGVTQSPTHLIKTRGQQVTLRCSPKSGHDTVSWYQQALGQGPQFIFQYYEEEERQRGNFPDRFSGHQFPNYSSELNVNALLLGDSALYLCASSSQGGLNTEAFFGQGTRLTVV.

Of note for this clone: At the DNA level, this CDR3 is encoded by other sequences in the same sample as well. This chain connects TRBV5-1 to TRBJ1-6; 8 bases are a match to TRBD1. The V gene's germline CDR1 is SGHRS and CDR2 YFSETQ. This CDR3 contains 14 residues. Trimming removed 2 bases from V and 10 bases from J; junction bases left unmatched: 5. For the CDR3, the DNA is TGCGCCAGCAGCTTTGGACAGGGAGGCTCACCCCTCCACTTT. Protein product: CASSFGQGGSPLHF.

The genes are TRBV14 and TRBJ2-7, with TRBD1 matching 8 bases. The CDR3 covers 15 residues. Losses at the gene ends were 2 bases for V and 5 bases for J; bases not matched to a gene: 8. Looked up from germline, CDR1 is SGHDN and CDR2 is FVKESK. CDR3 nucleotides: TGTGCCAGCAGCCAACCTGCCGGGACAGGCGACGAGCAGTACTTC. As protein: CASSQPAGTGDEQYF.

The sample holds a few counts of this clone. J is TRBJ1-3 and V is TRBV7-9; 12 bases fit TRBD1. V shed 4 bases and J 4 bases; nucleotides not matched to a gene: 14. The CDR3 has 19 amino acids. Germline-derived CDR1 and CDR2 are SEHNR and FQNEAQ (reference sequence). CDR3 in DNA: TGTGCCAGCAGCTCCTACCTCGGGACAGGGGGCGCGAAAGGAAACACCATATATTTT. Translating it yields CASSSYLGTGGAKGNTIYF.

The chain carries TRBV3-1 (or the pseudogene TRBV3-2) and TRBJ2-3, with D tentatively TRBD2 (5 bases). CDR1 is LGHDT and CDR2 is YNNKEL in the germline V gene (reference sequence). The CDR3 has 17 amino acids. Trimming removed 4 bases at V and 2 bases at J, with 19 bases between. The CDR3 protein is CASSLWTSQHPTDTQYF. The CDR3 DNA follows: TGTGCCAGCAGCCTTTGGACTTCCCAGCACCCCACAGATACGCAGTATTTT.